This T cell receptor (beta chain) emerged from a study of blood T cell repertoires in COVID-19. On the study more broadly: Samples came from the United States, Italy and Spain, spanning acute and convalescent COVID-19. The cDNA or gDNA used as material had been derived from T cells, B-cell-depleted T cells, or PBMCs.

This clone was detected only once. The Seattle patients, enrolled during active infection, were followed longitudinally. CDR1 is SEHNR and CDR2 is FQNEAQ in the germline V gene (reference sequence). After removal of 4 bases from V and 4 bases from J, the junction contained 1 base not matched to a gene. The CDR3 is 13 amino acids. Clones were read by immunoSEQ multiplex PCR, and TCRdb kept only the in-frame ones, dropping some. The table has roughly 230,000 clones, nearly 95% seen once. Input material: peripheral blood. The chain combines TRBV7-9 with TRBJ1-2; TRBD1 agrees at 9 bases. The sequence came from a man aged 25 to 40 with COVID-19, enrolled during active disease. Here the CDR3 DNA reads TGTGCCAGCAGCTCGGGACAGGGCTATGGCTACACCTTC. It encodes CASSSGQGYGYTF.